This record concerns one T cell receptor (beta chain) sequence. The data derive from a study of T cell responses to AZD1222 COVID-19 vaccine. Per the germline V gene, CDR1 is SGDLS and CDR2 is YYNGEE. The CDR3 sequence is 14 residues long. V lost 3 bases and J lost 3; bases outside the gene matches: 0. Clones were sequenced by immunoSEQ multiplex PCR, and TCRdb holds only the in-frame ones, with some missing. The sample lists about 150,000 clones, over 90% occurring once. The input for sequencing was peripheral blood, taken on day 0 of AZD1222 vaccination. This clonotype was obtained from an adult in good health. This chain links TRBV9 with TRBJ2-2; 9 nucleotides agree with TRBD2. The CDR3 sequence: CASSGGGDTGELFF. The CDR3 DNA follows: TGTGCCAGCAGCGGCGGGGGGGACACCGGGGAGCTGTTTTTT.